This T cell receptor (beta chain) comes out of a study of blood T cell repertoires in COVID-19. The V end was cut by 0 bases, the J end by 5 bases, with 13 bases between. The CDR3 length is 15 residues. Germline CDR1 is SGDLS and CDR2 is YYNGEE. The method was immunoSEQ multiplex PCR; TCRdb's version includes in-frame clones alone and lacks a portion of them. Found here are about 35,000 clones, 80% to 90% of them singletons; the top ten hold about 5%. The chain employs TRBV9 and TRBJ2-3; D uncertain. The sample was peripheral blood. The sequence derives from a woman aged 70-85 years with active COVID-19. CDR3 amino acids: CASSVVVGLQDTQYF. The CDR3 DNA sequence: TGTGCCAGCAGCGTAGTTGTTGGGCTCCAAGATACGCAGTATTTT.